These T cell receptor beta chains were read from a single sample in a study of T cell changes during pregnancy in multiple sclerosis. TCRdb's table, derived via immunoSEQ multiplex PCR, lists solely in-frame clones and lacks some. The sample shows under 70,000 clones, 91% of them seen only once. Sequences were derived from peripheral blood, sampled after pregnancy. The receptor source for this set is a female donor in good health, enrolled as a control in a pregnancy study. Each CDR3 is given without its conserved first and last residue.

j_gene,v_gene,CDR3aa
TRBJ2-2,TRBV10-3,AISLTPTRDTGELF
TRBJ2-5,TRBV6-5,ASRDLGGKETQY
TRBJ1-3,TRBV27,ASRRDSGNTIY
TRBJ1-2,TRBV9,ASSPETGNGYT
TRBJ1-2,TRBV30,AWSVSGGGYGYT
TRBJ1-5,TRBV6-1,ASSAGTDSNQPQH
TRBJ1-5,TRBV27,ASSRESPSYQPQH
TRBJ2-7,TRBV2,ASSEASVGSEQY
TRBJ1-4,TRBV9,ASSGRQGATGEKLF
TRBJ2-5,TRBV7-2,ASSRTGTSGETQY
TRBJ1-2,TRBV10-3,AISLSGGNGYT
TRBJ1-1,TRBV9,ASSVAVNTEAF
TRBJ1-2,TRBV11-1,ASSPGTGGSVDYGYT
TRBJ1-5,TRBV6-6,ASTETGNRQPQH
TRBJ2-1,TRBV4-3,ASSQDPDRYNEQF
TRBJ1-1,TRBV2,ASSDIRGNTEAF
TRBJ2-1,TRBV27,ASSPGGAYNEQF
TRBJ1-1,TRBV4-1,ASSHPSEGLAEAF
TRBJ2-2,TRBV2,ASNGPNTGELF
TRBJ1-5,TRBV7-2,ASSTNLQGNQPQH
TRBJ1-1,TRBV30,AWTGGATEAF
TRBJ1-2,TRBV19,ASSIQGANYGYT
TRBJ2-2,TRBV7-6,ASSPRVGELF
TRBJ1-2,TRBV7-8,ASSSWTGDNYGYT
TRBJ2-7,TRBV5-6,ASSLPGLLTLEQY
TRBJ2-7,TRBV6-5,ASSYSITRQGYEQY
TRBJ2-7,TRBV5-1,ASRFQGANEQY
TRBJ1-3,TRBV4-1,ASNPGLLGNTIY
TRBJ2-1,TRBV7-9,ASTGTGSGEQF
TRBJ2-5,TRBV5-1,ASSLDEGGIQETQY
TRBJ2-7,TRBV27,ASFGGVPFYEQY
TRBJ2-7,TRBV6-6,ASRPGHNYEQY
TRBJ1-6,TRBV11-3,ASSLRDTNSPLH
TRBJ1-5,TRBV11-3,APVVFSGNQPQH
TRBJ1-4,TRBV4-1,ASSLLTGTGFEKLF
TRBJ1-1,TRBV6-6,ASLNLNTEAF
TRBJ2-1,TRBV2,ASSEGPRGF
TRBJ1-6,TRBV7-2,ASRGGSPLH
TRBJ1-5,TRBV13,ASSQRDGSNQPQH
TRBJ1-2,TRBV4-2,ASSQDRNTMSGGYT
TRBJ2-6,TRBV4-3,ASSRDRRSGANVLT
TRBJ2-7,TRBV9,ASSVEWTETYEQY
TRBJ2-6,TRBV4-1,ASSPGQGALGANVLT
TRBJ2-7,TRBV7-9,ASSPPGGGEQY
TRBJ1-2,TRBV18,ASSPQGKSST
TRBJ1-5,TRBV30,AWSAVGDQPQH
TRBJ2-7,TRBV7-2,ASSPGLSSYEQY
TRBJ1-2,TRBV30,AWGDRGNYGYT
TRBJ1-2,TRBV27,ASSYLEGRGHYGYT
TRBJ1-1,TRBV7-8,ASSVSGTGGYADTEAF
TRBJ2-2,TRBV5-1,ASSLAGQANTGELF
TRBJ2-1,TRBV7-3,ASSLVGGSSYNEQF
TRBJ2-1,TRBV5-1,ASSLKVAGGPGEF
TRBJ1-5,TRBV4-3,ASSLTTGSNQPQH
TRBJ2-5,TRBV19,ASSLAGGLAQETQY
TRBJ2-1,TRBV21-1,ASSNGAGQGIYNEQF
TRBJ2-2,TRBV4-2,ASSQGGLNTGELF
TRBJ2-2,TRBV5-6,ASSLGRLLGGGELF
TRBJ1-2,TRBV10-2,ASSGTRDGYT